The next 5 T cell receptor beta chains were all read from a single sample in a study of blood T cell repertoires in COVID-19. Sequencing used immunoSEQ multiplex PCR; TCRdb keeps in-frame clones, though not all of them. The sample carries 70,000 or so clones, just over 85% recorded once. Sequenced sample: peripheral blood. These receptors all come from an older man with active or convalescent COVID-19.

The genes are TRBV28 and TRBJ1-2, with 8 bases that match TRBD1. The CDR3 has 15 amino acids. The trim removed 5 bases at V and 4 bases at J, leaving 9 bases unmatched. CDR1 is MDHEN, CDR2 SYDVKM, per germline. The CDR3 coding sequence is TGTGCCAGCAGTCCTAGACAGGGGTCCGGCTATGGCTACACCTTC. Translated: CASSPRQGSGYGYTF.

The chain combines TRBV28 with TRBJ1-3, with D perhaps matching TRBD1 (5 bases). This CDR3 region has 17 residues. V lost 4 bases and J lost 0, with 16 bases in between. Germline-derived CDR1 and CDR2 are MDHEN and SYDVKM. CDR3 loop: CASSSPGQRLSGNTIYF. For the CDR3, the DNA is TGTGCCAGCAGTTCCCCCGGACAACGCCTCTCTGGAAACACCATATATTTT.

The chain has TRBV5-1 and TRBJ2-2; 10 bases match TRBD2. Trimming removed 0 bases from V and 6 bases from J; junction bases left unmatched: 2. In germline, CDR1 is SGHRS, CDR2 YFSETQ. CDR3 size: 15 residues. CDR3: CASSLGLAGAGELFF. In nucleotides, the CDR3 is TGCGCCAGCAGCTTGGGGCTAGCGGGAGCCGGGGAGCTGTTTTTT. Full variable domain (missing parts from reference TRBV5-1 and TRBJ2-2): KAGVTQTPRYLIKTRGQQVTLSCSPISGHRSVSWYQQTPGQGLQFLFEYFSETQRNKGNFPGRFSGRQFSNSRSEMNVSTLELGDSALYLCASSLGLAGAGELFFGEGSRLTVL.

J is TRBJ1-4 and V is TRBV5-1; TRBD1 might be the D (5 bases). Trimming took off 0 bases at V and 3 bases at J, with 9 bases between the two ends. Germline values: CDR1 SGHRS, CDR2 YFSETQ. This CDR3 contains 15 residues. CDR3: CASSLAGKSNEKLFF. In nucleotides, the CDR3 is TGCGCCAGCAGCTTGGCAGGGAAATCTAATGAAAAACTGTTTTTT. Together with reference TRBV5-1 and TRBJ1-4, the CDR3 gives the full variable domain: KAGVTQTPRYLIKTRGQQVTLSCSPISGHRSVSWYQQTPGQGLQFLFEYFSETQRNKGNFPGRFSGRQFSNSRSEMNVSTLELGDSALYLCASSLAGKSNEKLFFGSGTQLSVL.

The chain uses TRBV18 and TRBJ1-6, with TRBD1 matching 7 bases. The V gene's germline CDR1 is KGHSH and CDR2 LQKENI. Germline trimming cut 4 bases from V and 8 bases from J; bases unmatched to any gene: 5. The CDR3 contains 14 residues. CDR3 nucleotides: TGTGCCAGCTCACAACAGGGGAACGATTCACCCCTCCACTTT. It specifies CASSQQGNDSPLHF. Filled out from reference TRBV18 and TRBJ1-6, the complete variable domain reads NAGVMQNPRHLVRRRGQEARLRCSPMKGHSHVYWYRQLPEEGLKFMVYLQKENIIDESGMPKERFSAEFPKEGPSILRIQQVVRGDSAAYFCASSQQGNDSPLHFGNGTRLTVT.